The next 21 T cell receptor beta chains were all read from a single sample in a study of cytomegalovirus exposure and HLA in healthy donors. Here immunoSEQ multiplex PCR was the method, and the copy in TCRdb shows in-frame clones only, minus some. The top ten hold about 2.7% of the sample, which has 230,000 or so clones, around 90% seen once. The specimen sequenced was PBMCs. These receptors were collected from a woman aged 18 to 35 in good health and CMV-seronegative.

The rearrangement uses TRBV11-2 and TRBJ1-1; a weak D match, TRBD1 (6 bases). Deletions cut 8 bases from V and 0 bases from J, with 13 bases between. This CDR3 is built from 14 residues. Germline V lookup: CDR1 SGHAT, CDR2 FQNNGV. The CDR3 protein is CASEAGTLNTEAFF. The CDR3 bases are TGTGCCAGCGAGGCAGGGACACTGAACACTGAAGCTTTCTTT.

The CDR3 reads CASSLDRGVSDTQYF. The CDR3 DNA reads as TGTGCCAGCAGCCTGGACAGGGGGGTGTCCGATACGCAGTATTTT. The rearrangement uses TRBV6-5 and TRBJ2-3; 10 bases line up with TRBD1. J was trimmed by 6 bases and V by 6 bases; bases with no gene match: 9. Germline CDR1 and CDR2: MNHEY and SVGAGI. This CDR3 comprises 15 residues.

The CDR3 is CASSFRPGRGDEQYF. The CDR3, as DNA: TGTGCCAGCAGCTTTCGCCCCGGGAGGGGGGACGAGCAGTACTTC. The J gene is TRBJ2-7, the V gene TRBV5-4, with 8 bases identical to TRBD2. The CDR3 has 15 residues. Unmatched junction bases numbered 9, after V lost 2 bases and J lost 5 bases. Germline CDR1 SGHNT, CDR2 YYREEE (reference sequence). The full variable domain, its missing parts supplied by reference TRBV5-4 and TRBJ2-7, is ETGVTQSPTHLIKTRGQQVTLRCSSQSGHNTVSWYQQALGQGPQFIFQYYREEENGRGNFPPRFSGLQFPNYSSELNVNALELDDSALYLCASSFRPGRGDEQYFGPGTRLTVT.

This rearrangement joins TRBV27 to TRBJ2-7, with 9 bases lining up with TRBD1. Germline values: CDR1 MNHEY, CDR2 SMNVEV (reference sequence). The trim removed 2 bases at V and 2 bases at J, leaving 7 bases unmatched. The CDR3 spans 16 residues. The CDR3 spells CASSLRGGTGPYEQYF. CDR3 nucleotide sequence: TGTGCCAGCAGTTTAAGGGGCGGGACAGGGCCCTACGAGCAGTACTTC.

The CDR3 DNA reads TGCGCCAGCAGCTGGACCCCGGGGGAAAAACTGTTTTTT. It translates to CASSWTPGEKLFF. This chain joins TRBV5-1 and TRBJ1-4; D uncertain. V gave up 3 bases and J gave up 8 bases, with 11 bases separating them. The germline CDR1 and CDR2 sequences are SGHRS and YFSETQ. This CDR3 has 13 amino acids.

The chain recombines TRBV29-1 with TRBJ2-7; a possible D gene is TRBD1 (6 bases). Germline V gives CDR1 SQVTM, CDR2 ANQGSEA. The V end lost 7 bases, the J end lost 0 bases, and 16 bases lay between the germline ends. The CDR3 runs 14 residues. For the CDR3, the DNA is TGCAGCGCAGGACCTGACAGGAGCTCCTACGAGCAGTACTTC. This encodes CSAGPDRSSYEQYF.

J is TRBJ1-2 and V is TRBV7-2; 12 bases are shared with TRBD1. The length of the CDR3 is 15 residues. Germline assignment: CDR1 SGHTA and CDR2 FQGNSA. V shed 5 bases, J shed 8 bases, and the junction held 9 bases outside the gene matches. For the CDR3, the DNA is TGTGCCAGCAGCCCCTTTGGGGGACAGGGGGCCGGCTACACCTTC. Amino acids: CASSPFGGQGAGYTF.

The gene calls are TRBV4-1 and TRBJ2-1, with D possibly TRBD2 on 5 matching bases. Germline V gene data show CDR1 as MGHRA and CDR2 as YSYEKL. Trimming left V 3 bases short and J 2 bases short, with 8 bases between. This CDR3 region has 14 residues. CDR3 protein: CASSQGETYNEQFF. The CDR3 DNA reads TGCGCCAGCAGCCAGGGAGAGACCTACAATGAGCAGTTCTTC.

The chain links TRBV27 to TRBJ2-3; a weak D match, TRBD1 (6 bases). Germline CDR1 and CDR2: MNHEY and SMNVEV (reference sequence). This CDR3 region has 15 residues. Deletions cut 7 bases from V and 2 bases from J, with 16 bases between. For the CDR3, the DNA is TGTGCCAGCAACCGACTGGGGGACACCACAGATACGCAGTATTTT. Amino acid sequence: CASNRLGDTTDTQYF.

The chain recombines TRBV14 with TRBJ2-3, with 9 bases that match TRBD2. CDR1 is SGHDN and CDR2 is FVKESK in the germline V gene. The CDR3 covers 17 residues. V was pared by 4 bases and J by 6 bases, with 14 bases of the junction left unmatched. CDR3 sequence (DNA): TGTGCCAGCAGCCTTGGTCCGCGGGAGGGTCCTCTGGATACGCAGTATTTT. Amino acid sequence: CASSLGPREGPLDTQYF.

The CDR3 sequence: CASSSGSHNTIYF. The CDR3 region has the DNA TGTGCCAGCAGCTCAGGTTCCCACAACACCATATATTTT. The chain is built from TRBV7-9 and TRBJ1-3, with D uncertain. The CDR3 consists of 13 residues. Germline assignment: CDR1 SEHNR and CDR2 FQNEAQ (reference sequence). Trimming pared 4 bases from V and 7 bases from J, leaving 11 bases between.

This clone showed up just a few times. The CDR3 DNA reads TGTGCCAGCAGTTACTCCCGGGACAGGGCCAACTATGGCTACACCTTC. It codes for CASSYSRDRANYGYTF. The rearrangement joins TRBV6-6 to TRBJ1-2, with 9 nucleotides matching TRBD1. Losses at the gene ends were 0 bases for V and 2 bases for J; bases not matched to a gene: 4. Germline CDR1 reads MNHNY; CDR2 reads SVGAGI (reference sequence). This CDR3 comprises 16 residues.

This clone was found a few times. The CDR3 nucleotides read TGTGCCAGCAGCCGAACTTTAGCGGTTAGCACAGATACGCAGTATTTT. Its translation is CASSRTLAVSTDTQYF. The chain uses TRBV11-2 and TRBJ2-3; a weak D match, TRBD2 (6 bases). The CDR3 is 16 residues long. Trimming pared 5 bases from V and 0 bases from J, leaving 15 bases between. Germline assignment: CDR1 SGHAT and CDR2 FQNNGV.

This chain uses TRBV28 with TRBJ1-1; D may be TRBD1 (6 bases). From germline, CDR1 is MDHEN and CDR2 SYDVKM. This CDR3 is 15 amino acids long. V dropped 3 bases and J dropped 1 base, with 12 bases sitting between them. CDR3 in DNA: TGTGCCAGCAGTTTGACAGGACAAACGAACACTGAAGCTTTCTTT. Amino acid sequence: CASSLTGQTNTEAFF.

CDR3: CASSQDLSGAGNTIYF. CDR3 nucleotides: TGCGCCAGCAGCCAAGATTTGTCCGGAGCTGGAAACACCATATATTTT. The chain recombines TRBV4-3 with TRBJ1-3, with unresolved D. Trimming shortened V by 0 bases and J by 2 bases, and 11 bases separated the two germline ends. CDR3 length: 16 residues. The V gene's germline CDR1 is LGHNA and CDR2 YSLEER.

J is TRBJ2-7 and V is TRBV10-2, with a possible D match to TRBD2 (5 bases). V lost 7 bases, J lost 6 bases, and 10 bases lay in between. Germline V gives CDR1 WSHSY, CDR2 SAAADI. CDR3 size: 11 residues. CDR3: CASTDAGEQYF. In DNA, the CDR3 is TGCGCCAGCACGGACGCGGGCGAGCAGTACTTC.

The V and J genes are TRBV28 and TRBJ1-5; 8 bases match TRBD1. The CDR3 consists of 16 residues. Losses at the gene ends were 4 bases for V and 0 bases for J; bases not matched to a gene: 5. Germline loops: CDR1 MDHEN, CDR2 SYDVKM. CDR3 protein: CASSWQGAYSNQPQHF. The DNA of the CDR3 is TGTGCCAGCAGTTGGCAGGGGGCCTATAGCAATCAGCCCCAGCATTTT.

The V call is TRBV10-3, the J call TRBJ1-3, with a weak D call TRBD1 (6 bases). CDR3 size: 15 residues. Trimming removed 5 bases at V and 0 bases at J, with 11 bases between. Germline V lookup: CDR1 ENHRY, CDR2 SYGVKD. The CDR3 region has the DNA TGTGCCATCAGTACCTCAGGGGACTCTGGAAACACCATATATTTT. This gives the protein CAISTSGDSGNTIYF.

Concerning this clone itself: No DNA is shown, since the ends of the CDR3 on it are uncertain; the CDR3 is the one TCRdb lists. V usage is TRBV7-9 and J usage is TRBJ2-1; no DNA check was done on the table's D call, TRBD2. The germline gives CDR1 SEHNR, CDR2 FQNEAQ (reference sequence). With termini counted, the CDR3 has 14 amino acids. The CDR3 is CASSSTLGGPEQFF.

V is TRBV5-1 and J is TRBJ1-2, with TRBD1 identical over 7 bases. Germline V gene sequence: CDR1 SGHRS, CDR2 YFSETQ. The trim removed 6 bases at V and 1 base at J, leaving 3 bases unmatched. This CDR3 is 13 amino acids long. The CDR3 reads CASTQGHNYGYTF. As DNA, the CDR3 is TGCGCCAGCACACAGGGGCATAACTATGGCTACACCTTC.

The genes are TRBV7-8 and TRBJ2-1; 14 nucleotides align to TRBD2. The length of the CDR3 is 18 residues. Germline CDR1 SGHVS, CDR2 FQNEAQ. V lost 5 bases, J lost 0 bases, and 6 bases stayed unmatched. The CDR3 is CASSPGLAGESSYNEQFF. CDR3 nucleotide sequence: TGTGCCAGCAGCCCGGGACTAGCGGGGGAGAGCTCCTACAATGAGCAGTTCTTC.